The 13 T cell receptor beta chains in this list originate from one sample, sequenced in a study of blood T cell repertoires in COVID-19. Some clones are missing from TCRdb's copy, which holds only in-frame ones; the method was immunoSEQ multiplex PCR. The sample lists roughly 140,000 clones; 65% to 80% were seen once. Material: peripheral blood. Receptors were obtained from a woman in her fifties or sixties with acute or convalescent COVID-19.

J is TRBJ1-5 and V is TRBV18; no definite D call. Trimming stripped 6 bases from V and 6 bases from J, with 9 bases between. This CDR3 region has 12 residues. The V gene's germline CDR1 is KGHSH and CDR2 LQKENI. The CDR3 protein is CASSSTGQPQHF. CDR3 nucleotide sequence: TGTGCCAGCTCCTCAACGGGTCAGCCCCAGCATTTT.

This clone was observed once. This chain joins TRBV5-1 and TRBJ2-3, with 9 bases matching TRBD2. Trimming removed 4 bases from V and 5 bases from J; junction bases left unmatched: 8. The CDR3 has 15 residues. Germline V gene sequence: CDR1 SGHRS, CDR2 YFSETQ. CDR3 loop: CASSRVAGVQDTQYF. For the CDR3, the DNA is TGCGCCAGCAGCAGGGTAGCGGGAGTTCAAGATACGCAGTATTTT.

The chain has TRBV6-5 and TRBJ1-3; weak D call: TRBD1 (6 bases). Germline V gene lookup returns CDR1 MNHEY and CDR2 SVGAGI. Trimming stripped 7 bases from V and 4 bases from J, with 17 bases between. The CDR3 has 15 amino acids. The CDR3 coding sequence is TGTGCCAGCACTTCCCGGACAGTTATAGGAAACACCATATATTTT. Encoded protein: CASTSRTVIGNTIYF.

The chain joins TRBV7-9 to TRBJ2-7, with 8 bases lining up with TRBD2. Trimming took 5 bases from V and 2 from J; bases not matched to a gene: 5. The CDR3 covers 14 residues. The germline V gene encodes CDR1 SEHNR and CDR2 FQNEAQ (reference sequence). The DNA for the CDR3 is TGTGCCAGCAGCCCCCCGACTAGCGCCTACGAGCAGTACTTC. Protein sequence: CASSPPTSAYEQYF. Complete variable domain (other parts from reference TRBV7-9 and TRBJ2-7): DTGVSQNPRHKITKRGQNVTFRCDPISEHNRLYWYRQTLGQGPEFLTYFQNEAQLEKSRLLSDRFSAERPKGSFSTLEIQRTEQGDSAMYLCASSPPTSAYEQYFGPGTRLTVT.

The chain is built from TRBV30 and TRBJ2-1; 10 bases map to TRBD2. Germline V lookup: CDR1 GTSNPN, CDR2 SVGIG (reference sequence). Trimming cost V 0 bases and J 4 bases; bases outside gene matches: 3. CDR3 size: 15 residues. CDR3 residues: CAWSVTSGVYNEQFF. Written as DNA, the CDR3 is TGTGCCTGGAGTGTCACTAGCGGGGTATACAATGAGCAGTTCTTC. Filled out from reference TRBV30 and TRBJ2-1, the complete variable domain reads SQTIHQWPATLVQPVGSPLSLECTVEGTSNPNLYWYRQAAGRGLQLLFYSVGIGQISSEVPQNLSASRPQDRQFILSSKKLLLSDSGFYLCAWSVTSGVYNEQFFGPGTRLTVL.

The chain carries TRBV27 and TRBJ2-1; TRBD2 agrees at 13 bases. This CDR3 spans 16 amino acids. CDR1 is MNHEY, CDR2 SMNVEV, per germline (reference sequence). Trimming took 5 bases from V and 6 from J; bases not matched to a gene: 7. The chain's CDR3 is CASSLLGLAGANEQFF. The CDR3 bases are TGTGCCAGCAGTCTCCTCGGACTAGCGGGAGCCAATGAGCAGTTCTTC.

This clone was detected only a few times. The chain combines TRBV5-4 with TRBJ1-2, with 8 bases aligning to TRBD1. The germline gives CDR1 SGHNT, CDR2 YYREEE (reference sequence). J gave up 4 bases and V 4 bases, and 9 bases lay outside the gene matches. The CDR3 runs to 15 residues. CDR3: CASSHARTGIYGYTF. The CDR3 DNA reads TGTGCCAGCAGCCACGCTCGGACAGGGATCTATGGCTACACCTTC. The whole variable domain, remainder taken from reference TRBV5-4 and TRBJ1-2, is ETGVTQSPTHLIKTRGQQVTLRCSSQSGHNTVSWYQQALGQGPQFIFQYYREEENGRGNFPPRFSGLQFPNYSSELNVNALELDDSALYLCASSHARTGIYGYTFGSGTRLTVV.

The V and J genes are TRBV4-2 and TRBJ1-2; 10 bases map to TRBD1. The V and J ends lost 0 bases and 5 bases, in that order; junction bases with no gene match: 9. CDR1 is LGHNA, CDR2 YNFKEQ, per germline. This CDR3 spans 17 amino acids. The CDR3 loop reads CASSQDTRTGGRYGYTF. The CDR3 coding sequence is TGTGCCAGCAGCCAAGATACCCGGACAGGGGGGAGATATGGCTACACCTTC.

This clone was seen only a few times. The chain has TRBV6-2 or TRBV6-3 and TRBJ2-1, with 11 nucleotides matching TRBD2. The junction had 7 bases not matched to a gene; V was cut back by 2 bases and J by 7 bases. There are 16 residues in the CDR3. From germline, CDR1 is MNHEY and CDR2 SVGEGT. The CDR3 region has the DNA TGTGCCAGCAGTTACAGCACTAGCGGGAGATTTAATGAGCAGTTCTTC. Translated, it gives CASSYSTSGRFNEQFF.

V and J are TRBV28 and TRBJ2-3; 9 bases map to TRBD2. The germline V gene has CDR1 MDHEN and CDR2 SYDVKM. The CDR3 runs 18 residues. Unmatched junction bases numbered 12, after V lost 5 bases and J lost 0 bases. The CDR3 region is CASSPLSWAGGSTDTQYF. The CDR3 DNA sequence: TGTGCCAGCAGTCCCCTATCGTGGGCGGGAGGGAGCACAGATACGCAGTATTTT. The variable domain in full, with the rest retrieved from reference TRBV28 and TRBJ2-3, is DVKVTQSSRYLVKRTGEKVFLECVQDMDHENMFWYRQDPGLGLRLIYFSYDVKMKEKGDIPEGYSVSREKKERFSLILESASTNQTSMYLCASSPLSWAGGSTDTQYFGPGTRLTVL.

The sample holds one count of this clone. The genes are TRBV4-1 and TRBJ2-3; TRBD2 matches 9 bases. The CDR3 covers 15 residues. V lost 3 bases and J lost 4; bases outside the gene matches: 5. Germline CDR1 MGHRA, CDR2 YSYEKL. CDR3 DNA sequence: TGCGCCAGCAGCCAGCGACTAGCGGCCCCAGATACGCAGTATTTT. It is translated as CASSQRLAAPDTQYF.

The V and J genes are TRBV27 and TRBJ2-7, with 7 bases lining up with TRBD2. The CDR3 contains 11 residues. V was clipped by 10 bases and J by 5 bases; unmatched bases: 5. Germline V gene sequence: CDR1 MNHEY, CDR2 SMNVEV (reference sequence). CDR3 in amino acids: CATKRGDEQYF. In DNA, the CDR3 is TGTGCCACCAAACGGGGGGACGAGCAGTACTTC.

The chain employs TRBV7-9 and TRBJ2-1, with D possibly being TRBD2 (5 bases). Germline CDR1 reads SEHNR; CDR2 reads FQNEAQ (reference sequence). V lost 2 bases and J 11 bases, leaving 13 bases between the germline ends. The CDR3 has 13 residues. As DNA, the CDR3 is TGTGCCAGCAGCTTAACGGAGGCCCCGAAGCAGTTCTTC. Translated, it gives CASSLTEAPKQFF.